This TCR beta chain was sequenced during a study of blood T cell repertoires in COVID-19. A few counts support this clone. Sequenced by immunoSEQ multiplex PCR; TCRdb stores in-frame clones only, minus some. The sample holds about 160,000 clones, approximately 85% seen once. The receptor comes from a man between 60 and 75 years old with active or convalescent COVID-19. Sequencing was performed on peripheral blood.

The CDR3 DNA reads as TGTGCCAGCAGGTTCGAGGGTTGGGCCGGGGAGCTGTTTTTT. Translating gives CASRFEGWAGELFF. The chain has TRBV27 and TRBJ2-2, with D maybe TRBD2 (5 bases). The CDR3 is made up of 14 amino acids. Between the trimmed V and J ends, which lost 6 bases and 6 bases, there was a span of 14 bases. Looked up from germline, CDR1 is MNHEY and CDR2 is SMNVEV (reference sequence).